A single sample is the source of the 18 T cell receptor beta chains below, sequenced in a study of blood T cell repertoires in COVID-19. TCRdb's table, derived via immunoSEQ multiplex PCR, lists solely in-frame clones and lacks some. This sample has some 250,000 clones, with 70% to 85% found just once. The sequencing input was PBMCs or T cells enriched from blood (not recorded which). All receptors come from a man aged 35 to 55 who had recovered from COVID-19.

This sequence joins TRBV6-5 and TRBJ2-3; maybe TRBD1 (5 bases). V shed 6 bases and J shed 0 bases, with 7 bases lying between them. Looked up from germline, CDR1 is MNHEY and CDR2 is SVGAGI. This CDR3 is 13 amino acids long. As DNA, the CDR3 is TGTGCCAGCAGAGGGGCTAGCACAGATACGCAGTATTTT. This sequence encodes CASRGASTDTQYF.

Regarding this clone: At one end the junction does not follow the germline gene, possibly because of a read error. The chain links TRBV5-4 to TRBJ2-4; TRBD2 aligns across 13 bases. The germline gives CDR1 SGHNT, CDR2 YYREEE (reference sequence). This CDR3 is built from 12 residues. The CDR3 region is CASSWGTSGAIF. In nucleotides, the CDR3 is TGTGCCAGCAGCTGGGGGACTAGCGGGGCCATCTTC.

This clone was seen only once. The genes are TRBV19 and TRBJ1-5; 9 bases are shared with TRBD1. V trimming: 6 bases; J trimming: 4 bases; junction bases outside the gene matches: 7. CDR3 size: 15 residues. Germline lookup yields CDR1 LNHDA and CDR2 SQIVND (reference sequence). CDR3: CASSRTGDLNQPQHF. The CDR3 DNA reads TGTGCCAGTAGCAGGACAGGGGACCTTAATCAGCCCCAGCATTTT.

This clone appeared a few times. V gene TRBV6-5 combines with J gene TRBJ2-5; D not resolved. CDR1 MNHEY and CDR2 SVGAGI come from the germline V gene. V lost 7 bases to trimming and J lost 0 bases, with 6 bases between them. This CDR3 spans 12 amino acids. The CDR3 spells CASISNQETQYF. CDR3 nucleotides: TGTGCCAGCATTTCTAACCAAGAGACCCAGTACTTC.

The CDR3 nucleotides read TGTGCCACCAGCAGAGGGGGGGACAGGGGGACCTACGAGCAGTACTTC. Its translation is CATSRGGDRGTYEQYF. V usage is TRBV15 and J usage is TRBJ2-7, with 11 bases aligning to TRBD1. The germline V gene has CDR1 LNHNV and CDR2 YYDKDF (reference sequence). With 1 base clipped from V and 2 bases from J, the junction kept 4 bases outside the gene matches. The CDR3 runs to 16 residues. Full variable domain (remainder filled in from reference TRBV15 and TRBJ2-7): DAMVIQNPRYQVTQFGKPVTLSCSQTLNHNVMYWYQQKSSQAPKLLFHYYDKDFNNEADTPDNFQSRRPNTSFCFLDIRSPGLGDTAMYLCATSRGGDRGTYEQYFGPGTRLTVT.

The chain recombines TRBV10-3 with TRBJ1-5, with TRBD1 matching 8 bases. The CDR3 sequence is 14 residues long. With 6 bases clipped from V and 2 bases from J, the junction kept 3 bases outside the gene matches. Germline assignment: CDR1 ENHRY and CDR2 SYGVKD. The CDR3 region has the DNA TGTGCCATCAGCGCGACAGGGGGCAATCAGCCCCAGCATTTT. It specifies CAISATGGNQPQHF.

CDR3 sequence: CASSQTGNNQPQHF. The DNA for the CDR3 is TGTGCCAGCAGCCAGACAGGGAACAATCAGCCCCAGCATTTT. The J gene is TRBJ1-5, the V gene TRBV14; 7 nucleotides line up with TRBD1. The CDR3 runs 14 residues. V was clipped by 3 bases and J by 3 bases; unmatched bases: 2. The germline V gene encodes CDR1 SGHDN and CDR2 FVKESK. The whole variable domain, remainder taken from reference TRBV14 and TRBJ1-5, is EAGVTQFPSHSVIEKGQTVTLRCDPISGHDNLYWYRRVMGKEIKFLLHFVKESKQDESGMPNNRFLAERTGGTYSTLKVQPAELEDSGVYFCASSQTGNNQPQHFGDGTRLSIL.

The V and J genes are TRBV7-9 and TRBJ2-3; 8 nucleotides align to TRBD2. The CDR3 totals 16 residues. J was trimmed by 4 bases and V by 4 bases; bases with no gene match: 10. CDR1 SEHNR and CDR2 FQNEAQ come from the germline V gene (reference sequence). The CDR3 sequence: CASSYLAGRGADTQYF. The CDR3, as DNA: TGTGCCAGCAGCTACTTAGCGGGACGGGGGGCAGATACGCAGTATTTT. Drawing the rest from reference TRBV7-9 and TRBJ2-3, the complete variable domain is DTGVSQNPRHKITKRGQNVTFRCDPISEHNRLYWYRQTLGQGPEFLTYFQNEAQLEKSRLLSDRFSAERPKGSFSTLEIQRTEQGDSAMYLCASSYLAGRGADTQYFGPGTRLTVL.

J is TRBJ1-6 and V is TRBV9; 7 bases are a match to TRBD1. This CDR3 has 12 amino acids. Germline V gene lookup returns CDR1 SGDLS and CDR2 YYNGEE. V dropped 4 bases and J dropped 8; count of bases not matched to a gene: 0. CDR3 nucleotides: TGTGCCAGCAGCACAGGGGATTCACCCCTCCACTTT. Protein sequence: CASSTGDSPLHF.

The CDR3 sequence is CATSDDVQGTEAFF. As DNA, the CDR3 is TGTGCCACCAGTGATGATGTACAGGGCACTGAAGCTTTCTTT. J is TRBJ1-1 and V is TRBV24-1; tentatively, D is TRBD1 (6 bases). Trimming stripped 3 bases from V and 4 bases from J, with 11 bases between. This CDR3 is 14 amino acids long. Germline V CDR1 and CDR2: KGHDR, SFDVKD.

The CDR3 loop reads CASSVARQETQYF. The CDR3 DNA reads TGTGCCAGCTCGGTAGCCCGCCAAGAGACCCAGTACTTC. The gene calls are TRBV7-6 and TRBJ2-5; D is ambiguous. There are 13 residues in the CDR3. Germline-derived CDR1 and CDR2 are SGHVS and FNYEAQ. The V end was cut by 8 bases, the J end by 1 base, with 11 bases between.

The chain couples TRBV19 to TRBJ1-2, with 12 nucleotides matching TRBD1. Germline CDR1 LNHDA, CDR2 SQIVND (reference sequence). This CDR3 is 16 amino acids long. Trimming cost V 0 bases and J 4 bases; bases outside gene matches: 3. For the CDR3, the DNA is TGTGCCAGTAGTATAGACGGGACAGGGGGCGGCTATGGCTACACCTTC. Translated, it gives CASSIDGTGGGYGYTF.

The gene calls are TRBV5-1 and TRBJ2-3; 7 nucleotides agree with TRBD2. Germline V gives CDR1 SGHRS, CDR2 YFSETQ. V was clipped by 4 bases and J by 6 bases; unmatched bases: 11. The CDR3 spans 15 residues. CDR3 protein: CASSRSGALGDTQYF. The CDR3 region has the DNA TGCGCCAGCAGCCGAAGCGGGGCTCTAGGGGATACGCAGTATTTT.

CDR3 in DNA: TGTGCCAGCAGCCGTGGAGGATTGGGAGAAGCTTTCTTT. It yields the protein CASSRGGLGEAFF. The chain is built from TRBV3-1 (or the pseudogene TRBV3-2) and TRBJ1-1, with D unclear. The CDR3 consists of 13 residues. Germline CDR1 and CDR2: LGHDT and YNNKEL (reference sequence). Trimming shortened V by 4 bases and J by 8 bases, and 14 bases separated the two germline ends.

This clone showed up just once. The chain combines TRBV4-1 with TRBJ2-7, with 7 bases lining up with TRBD2. The CDR3 totals 13 residues. Germline V lookup: CDR1 MGHRA, CDR2 YSYEKL. J was trimmed by 4 bases and V by 4 bases; bases with no gene match: 4. The CDR3 region is CASSLREEYEQYF. CDR3 sequence (DNA): TGCGCCAGCAGCCTCCGGGAGGAATACGAGCAGTACTTC.

The DNA for the CDR3 is TGTGCCAGCAGCCGCACCCTCAGGGGGCCATACAATGAGCAGTTCTTC. It translates to CASSRTLRGPYNEQFF. The rearrangement links TRBV3-1 (or the pseudogene TRBV3-2) to TRBJ2-1; 8 nucleotides line up with TRBD1. Trimming took 4 bases from V and 4 from J; bases not matched to a gene: 9. The CDR3 is 16 amino acids. CDR1 and CDR2 from the germline V gene are LGHDT and YNNKEL (reference sequence).

V usage is TRBV7-2 and J usage is TRBJ2-2; maybe TRBD2 (6 bases). In germline, CDR1 is SGHTA, CDR2 FQGNSA. This CDR3 is built from 15 residues. Trimming took 5 bases from V and 2 from J, leaving 12 bases between them. The DNA of the CDR3 is TGTGCCAGCAGCCAGGGACTGGTCAACACCGGGGAGCTGTTTTTT. Its protein is CASSQGLVNTGELFF.

Comments on this clone: The same CDR3 is also encoded by other DNA sequences in this sample. V is TRBV7-9 and J is TRBJ1-1; 7 nucleotides line up with TRBD1. V trimming: 6 bases; J trimming: 3 bases; junction bases outside the gene matches: 4. Germline CDR1 is SEHNR and CDR2 is FQNEAQ (reference sequence). The CDR3 is made up of 13 amino acids. The CDR3 is CASSSQGDTEAFF. DNA of the CDR3: TGTGCCAGCAGTTCTCAGGGGGACACTGAAGCTTTCTTT.